Reported below is one TCR beta chain. The table came from immunoSEQ multiplex PCR; TCRdb's copy has only in-frame clones and leaves some out. The table records under 1,100,000 clones, more than 65% of them present only once. The CDR3 extends over 13 amino acids. CDR1 and CDR2 (germline): GTSNPN, SVGIG (reference sequence). After removal of 4 bases from V and 4 bases from J, the junction contained 5 bases not matched to a gene. This sample was included in a study of shared clonotypes between healthy human individuals. Sequencing input: memory CD4+ T cells sorted from blood. Specified subset: CD45RA-negative fraction. J is TRBJ1-1 and V is TRBV30; 8 positions agree with TRBD1. This clonotype was obtained from a man younger than 35 in good health. For the CDR3, the DNA is TGTGCCTGGATCATGCAGGGGGCCACTGAAGCTTTCTTT. Its translation is CAWIMQGATEAFF.